The sequence of this T cell receptor beta chain was determined in a study of CD8+ T cells in alopecia areata. Study-wide context: Tofacitinib ran 6 to 18 months, followed by 6 months off drug.

Extracted RNA was reverse transcribed into cDNA, the sequencing template. The table came from immunoSEQ multiplex PCR; TCRdb's copy has only in-frame clones and leaves some out. The sample has about 130,000 clones, approximately 49% seen once. CDR3 size: 15 residues. CDR1 and CDR2 from the germline V gene are PRHDT and FYEKMQ (reference sequence). V is TRBV13 and J is TRBJ2-5; TRBD1 is a possible D gene (5 bases). The last part of the DNA fits TRBJ2-7 better; the J call may be wrong. The sample consisted of CD8+ T cells sorted from blood, taken at week 0. The clonotype comes from a human donor with alopecia areata. The CDR3 nucleotides are TGTGCCAGCAGCTTAGGCCAGGGAAAGTACCACGAGCAGTACTTC. Amino acid sequence: CASSLGQGKYHEQYF.